The present entry profiles one TCR beta chain with its context. TCRdb's copy holds only in-frame clones and misses some; the assay was immunoSEQ multiplex PCR. The sample lists roughly 450,000 clones, 70% to 80% occurring once. The ends lost 6 bases at V and 9 bases at J; junction bases unmatched: 5. Per the germline V gene, CDR1 is SQVTM and CDR2 is ANQGSEA. The CDR3 loop spans 13 amino acids. These data originate in a study of shared clonotypes between healthy human individuals. Sequences were obtained from PBMCs. This clonotype was sampled from a woman between 40 and 55 years old in good health. Some clones in this sample may be carry-over from other donors' samples. V and J are TRBV29-1 and TRBJ2-1, with 13 bases that match TRBD2. The CDR3 protein is CSVATSGGGEQFF. CDR3 nucleotides: TGCAGCGTCGCCACTAGCGGGGGGGGTGAGCAGTTCTTC.